This entry lists 26 T cell receptor beta chains sequenced from one sample in a study of blood T cell repertoires in COVID-19. Libraries were prepared by immunoSEQ multiplex PCR; TCRdb keeps only in-frame clonotypes and omits some of them. The sample has roughly 150,000 clones; 90% are singletons. Sequencing was performed on peripheral blood. The origin of the receptors is a man aged 60 to 75 with active or convalescent COVID-19.

The genes are TRBV24-1 and TRBJ2-1; 15 bases agree with TRBD2. CDR3 length: 19 residues. The trim removed 4 bases at V and 1 base at J, leaving 7 bases unmatched. Germline CDR1 KGHDR, CDR2 SFDVKD. The CDR3 here is CATSDSGLAGGPSYNEQFF. The DNA for the CDR3 is TGTGCCACCAGTGACTCTGGACTAGCGGGAGGGCCATCCTACAATGAGCAGTTCTTC.

The chain uses TRBV18 and TRBJ2-3; TRBD2 might be the D (6 bases). This CDR3 is 15 amino acids long. Trimming took 0 bases from V and 4 from J, leaving 11 bases between them. Per the germline V gene, CDR1 is KGHSH and CDR2 is LQKENI. The CDR3: CASSPPAGSPDTQYF. CDR3 coding DNA: TGTGCCAGCTCACCACCGGCGGGAAGTCCAGATACGCAGTATTTT.

CDR3 amino acids: CASSQPRLAGLTDTQYF. The CDR3 DNA reads as TGTGCCAGCAGCCAACCGAGGCTAGCGGGCTTAACAGATACGCAGTATTTT. This chain uses TRBV11-3 with TRBJ2-3; 8 bases agree with TRBD2. This CDR3 comprises 17 residues. Unmatched junction bases numbered 13, after V lost 5 bases and J lost 3 bases. Germline values: CDR1 SGHNT, CDR2 YENEEA.

V is TRBV6-5 and J is TRBJ1-3; TRBD1 matches 8 bases. The V gene end was trimmed by 2 bases and the J gene end by 2 bases; junction bases not matched to a gene: 5. CDR1 MNHEY and CDR2 SVGAGI come from the germline V gene. The CDR3 has 16 amino acids. The CDR3 loop reads CASSYRTGFAGNTIYF. The CDR3, as DNA: TGTGCCAGCAGTTACCGGACAGGGTTTGCTGGAAACACCATATATTTT.

This chain connects TRBV5-1 to TRBJ2-7; TRBD1 matches at 9 bases. Germline V CDR1 and CDR2: SGHRS, YFSETQ. J was trimmed by 3 bases and V by 0 bases; bases with no gene match: 7. This CDR3 is 16 amino acids long. The CDR3 loop is CASSLDAPGQGYEQYF. Here the CDR3 DNA reads TGCGCCAGCAGCTTGGACGCCCCGGGACAGGGCTACGAGCAGTACTTC.

The J gene is TRBJ2-1, the V gene TRBV24-1; 7 positions match TRBD1. Germline V gene data show CDR1 as KGHDR and CDR2 as SFDVKD. The junction had 6 bases not matched to a gene; V was cut back by 4 bases and J by 7 bases. The CDR3 runs to 14 residues. In nucleotides, the CDR3 is TGTGCCACCAGTGACCCTCAGACAGGGAATGAGCAGTTCTTC. Amino acids: CATSDPQTGNEQFF.

The chain joins TRBV7-2 to TRBJ2-7; 9 bases map to TRBD1. The V gene end was trimmed by 7 bases and the J gene end by 0 bases; junction bases not matched to a gene: 4. Germline V gives CDR1 SGHTA, CDR2 FQGNSA. CDR3 length equals 14 residues. The CDR3 loop reads CASNPQGASYEQYF. The DNA for the CDR3 is TGTGCCAGCAACCCACAGGGGGCCTCCTACGAGCAGTACTTC.

The genes are TRBV21-1 and TRBJ2-2; TRBD1 reflects the table's D call only, with no check against the DNA. TRBV21-1 constitutes a pseudogene. This CDR3 comprises 19 residues. The CDR3, as DNA: TGTGCCAGCAGCAGGACAGGGGGCGACCTAACCCTGAACACCGGGGAGCTGTTTTTT. It is translated as CASSRTGGDLTLNTGELFF.

V usage is TRBV19 and J usage is TRBJ2-7; TRBD1 matches 9 bases. In germline, CDR1 is LNHDA, CDR2 SQIVND (reference sequence). The CDR3 has 15 residues. The trim removed 6 bases at V and 3 bases at J, leaving 9 bases unmatched. The CDR3 DNA is TGTGCCAGTAGCGCGGACAGGGGCCGTCGCTACGAGCAGTACTTC. Protein product: CASSADRGRRYEQYF.

A single count supports this clone. The chain carries TRBV18 and TRBJ2-7; tentatively, D is TRBD1 (7 bases). The CDR3 runs 15 residues. V lost 0 bases and J 4 bases, leaving 13 bases between the germline ends. Germline lookup yields CDR1 KGHSH and CDR2 LQKENI. CDR3 in amino acids: CASSPPAGGTYEQYF. CDR3 nucleotides: TGTGCCAGCTCACCACCGGCAGGGGGGACGTACGAGCAGTACTTC.

The chain couples TRBV10-3 to TRBJ1-5; D possibly corresponds to TRBD1 (6 bases). Germline V gives CDR1 ENHRY, CDR2 SYGVKD. V was trimmed by 4 bases and J by 1 base, leaving 14 bases between them. The CDR3 sequence is 16 residues long. The CDR3 protein is CAISVGLGASNQPQHF. The CDR3 region has the DNA TGTGCCATCAGTGTCGGTTTGGGGGCGAGCAATCAGCCCCAGCATTTT.

The chain recombines TRBV7-6 with TRBJ2-3; 12 positions match TRBD1. In germline, CDR1 is SGHVS, CDR2 FNYEAQ. The CDR3 sequence is 15 residues long. V lost 4 bases and J lost 2; bases outside the gene matches: 1. The chain's CDR3 is CASSSGQGATDTQYF. The CDR3 DNA reads as TGTGCCAGCAGCTCGGGACAGGGGGCCACAGATACGCAGTATTTT.

A single count supports this clone. The chain recombines TRBV27 with TRBJ2-2; D might be TRBD2 (6 bases). Germline V gives CDR1 MNHEY, CDR2 SMNVEV (reference sequence). This CDR3 has 20 amino acids. V was shortened by 5 bases and J by 6 bases, with 31 bases between the two germline ends. DNA for the CDR3: TGTGCCAGCAGTCTACGCTCCAGTTTCAGGGCCGGGACTGATGCCGGGGAGCTGTTTTTT. As protein: CASSLRSSFRAGTDAGELFF.

This clone was seen more than once but under ten times. The CDR3 DNA sequence: TGTGCCAGCCAACAGGGGACTGGGGCCAACGTCCTGACTTTC. Encoded protein: CASQQGTGANVLTF. The chain employs TRBV3-1 (or the pseudogene TRBV3-2) and TRBJ2-6, with TRBD1 matching 7 bases. The CDR3 consists of 14 residues. V dropped 8 bases and J dropped 2; count of bases not matched to a gene: 3. Germline values: CDR1 LGHDT, CDR2 YNNKEL (reference sequence).

This clone was seen more than once but under ten times. The chain has TRBV2 and TRBJ1-6; 8 nucleotides align to TRBD1. With V trimmed by 3 bases and J by 8 bases, 6 bases remained unmatched. The germline V gene has CDR1 SNHLY and CDR2 FYNNEI. CDR3 length: 15 residues. The CDR3 DNA follows: TGTGCCAGCAGTGAGCAGAGGACAGGGTATTCACCCCTCCACTTT. Residues: CASSEQRTGYSPLHF.

This chain uses TRBV4-1 with TRBJ2-7; possibly TRBD1 for D (5 bases). V lost 0 bases, J lost 2 bases, and 5 bases lay in between. From germline, CDR1 is MGHRA and CDR2 YSYEKL. CDR3 length: 13 amino acids. The CDR3 is CASSQEQAYEQYF. CDR3 bases: TGCGCCAGCAGCCAAGAACAGGCCTACGAGCAGTACTTC.

This sequence joins TRBV5-6 and TRBJ2-7, with TRBD1 identical over 10 bases. The CDR3 is made up of 14 amino acids. The V gene end was trimmed by 4 bases and the J gene end by 4 bases; junction bases not matched to a gene: 5. Germline CDR1 and CDR2: SGHDT and YYEEEE. The CDR3 bases are TGTGCCAGCAGCCTTAGGACAGGGGGATACGAGCAGTACTTC. Its translation is CASSLRTGGYEQYF. Full variable domain (missing parts from reference TRBV5-6 and TRBJ2-7): DAGVTQSPTHLIKTRGQQVTLRCSPKSGHDTVSWYQQALGQGPQFIFQYYEEEERQRGNFPDRFSGHQFPNYSSELNVNALLLGDSALYLCASSLRTGGYEQYFGPGTRLTVT.

The chain couples TRBV10-1 to TRBJ2-7; 10 positions agree with TRBD2. V dropped 5 bases and J dropped 2; count of bases not matched to a gene: 9. Germline V gene sequence: CDR1 WNHNN, CDR2 SYGVQD (reference sequence). The CDR3 sequence is 16 residues long. This CDR3 reads CASSPAIGTSAYEQYF. The CDR3 DNA follows: TGCGCCAGCAGTCCCGCAATCGGGACTAGCGCCTACGAGCAGTACTTC.

This sequence joins TRBV19 and TRBJ1-5, with a tentative D call TRBD1 (5 bases). Germline CDR1 LNHDA, CDR2 SQIVND (reference sequence). Trimming removed 10 bases at V and 6 bases at J, with 16 bases between. CDR3 length: 13 residues. The CDR3 coding sequence is TGTGCCACTCGGAGAGGGAGGGGTCAGCCCCAGCATTTT. Its protein product is CATRRGRGQPQHF.

Turning to this clone: Other nucleotide sequences in the sample specify the same CDR3. The chain carries TRBV6-5 and TRBJ1-1, with D unclear. CDR3 length equals 13 residues. Germline lookup yields CDR1 MNHEY and CDR2 SVGAGI. Deletions cut 3 bases from V and 1 base from J, with 6 bases between. This CDR3 is CASSYTGNTEAFF. In nucleotides, the CDR3 is TGTGCCAGCAGTTATACTGGGAACACTGAAGCTTTCTTT.

The V call is TRBV7-6, the J call TRBJ2-5, with TRBD2 matching over 15 bases. There are 17 residues in the CDR3. Germline V lookup: CDR1 SGHVS, CDR2 FNYEAQ. Trimming at V came to 3 bases and at J to 5 bases, leaving 7 bases not matched to a gene. CDR3 sequence reads: CASSFGLAGGLTETQYF. The CDR3 nucleotides read TGTGCCAGCAGCTTTGGACTAGCGGGGGGGCTTACGGAGACCCAGTACTTC.

Only a few counts were recorded for this clone. The rearrangement links TRBV10-3 to TRBJ1-5; a possible D gene is TRBD1 (5 bases). Germline V gene data show CDR1 as ENHRY and CDR2 as SYGVKD. Trimming removed 11 bases from V and 6 bases from J, with 14 bases in between. CDR3 size: 12 residues. The CDR3: CAATGEGQPQHF. The CDR3 DNA is TGTGCCGCCACGGGGGAGGGTCAGCCCCAGCATTTT.

The V and J genes are TRBV18 and TRBJ1-4; the D is unclear. Germline V gives CDR1 KGHSH, CDR2 LQKENI. V was pared by 6 bases and J by 6 bases, with 11 bases between. The CDR3 extends over 13 amino acids. CDR3 in DNA: TGTGCCAGCTCTCCTCCGAGCGATGAAAAACTGTTTTTT. Amino acids: CASSPPSDEKLFF.

This chain joins TRBV6-5 and TRBJ1-2; no firm D call. V lost 0 bases to trimming and J lost 6 bases, with 14 bases between them. Germline V CDR1 and CDR2: MNHEY, SVGAGI. This CDR3 has 15 amino acids. DNA of the CDR3: TGTGCCAGCAGTTACTCTGGTACACCTCTTAATGGCTACACCTTC. Residues: CASSYSGTPLNGYTF.

The gene calls are TRBV11-2 and TRBJ2-7; 10 nucleotides line up with TRBD2. The length of the CDR3 is 18 residues. The germline gives CDR1 SGHAT, CDR2 FQNNGV. V was pared by 2 bases and J by 5 bases, with 15 bases of the junction left unmatched. CDR3 in DNA: TGTGCCAGCAGCTTAATGGCTAGCGGGGGCCTGCCGTTGGACGAGCAGTACTTC. Translated, it gives CASSLMASGGLPLDEQYF.

This chain links TRBV27 with TRBJ1-2, with 12 bases lining up with TRBD1. This CDR3 spans 16 amino acids. The J segment lost 5 bases and the V segment lost 5 bases, leaving 9 bases of the junction unmatched. Germline V lookup: CDR1 MNHEY, CDR2 SMNVEV (reference sequence). The CDR3 coding sequence is TGTGCCAGCAGTGGTTCCGGGACAGGGGGCATATATGGCTACACCTTC. Its translation is CASSGSGTGGIYGYTF.